The source of this TCR beta chain is a study of vaccination effects on CD4 cells after COVID-19. Germline CDR1 LNHNV, CDR2 YYDKDF (reference sequence). V shed 0 bases and J shed 6 bases, with 24 bases lying between them. CDR3 size: 18 residues. The authors isolated CD4+ T cells after around 10 days of culture. Everyone in the study got two shots of either the BNT162b2 or mRNA-1273 vaccine. IL-2 medium supplanted half the medium on days 3 and 7. This clone was seen only once. Its target is not known. Profiled with immunoSEQ multiplex PCR; TCRdb holds only in-frame clones, not every one. The table records about 40,000 clones, about two thirds of them present only once. Whole-study findings and limits: Late after vaccination, infection- and vaccine-induced clones showed marked clonal contraction.

Source: CD4+ T cells from PBMCs cultured without peptide, taken after COVID-19 vaccination. The sequence came from a human donor who received a COVID-19 vaccine. The genes are TRBV15 and TRBJ2-7, with D unclear. CDR3 in amino acids: CATSREDARTWGDSEQYF. CDR3 nucleotide sequence: TGTGCCACCAGCAGAGAGGACGCGAGAACCTGGGGTGATTCCGAGCAGTACTTC.